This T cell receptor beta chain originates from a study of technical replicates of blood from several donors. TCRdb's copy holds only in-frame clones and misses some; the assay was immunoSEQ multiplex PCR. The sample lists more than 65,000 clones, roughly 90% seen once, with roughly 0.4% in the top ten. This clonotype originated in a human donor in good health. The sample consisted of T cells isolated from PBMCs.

In nucleotides, the CDR3 is TGTGCCAGCAGCTCCCATGCAACTAATGAAAAACTGTTTTTT. It encodes CASSSHATNEKLFF. The chain joins TRBV7-3 to TRBJ1-4; no clear D. The V gene lost 4 bases and the J gene lost 0 bases, with 6 bases spanning the gap. Germline loops: CDR1 SGHTA, CDR2 FQGTGA. CDR3 length: 14 residues. The whole variable domain, remainder taken from reference TRBV7-3 and TRBJ1-4, is GAGVSQTPSNKVTEKGKYVELRCDPISGHTALYWYRQSLGQGPEFLIYFQGTGAADDSGLPNDRFFAVRPEGSVSTLKIQRTERGDSAVYLCASSSHATNEKLFFGSGTQLSVL.